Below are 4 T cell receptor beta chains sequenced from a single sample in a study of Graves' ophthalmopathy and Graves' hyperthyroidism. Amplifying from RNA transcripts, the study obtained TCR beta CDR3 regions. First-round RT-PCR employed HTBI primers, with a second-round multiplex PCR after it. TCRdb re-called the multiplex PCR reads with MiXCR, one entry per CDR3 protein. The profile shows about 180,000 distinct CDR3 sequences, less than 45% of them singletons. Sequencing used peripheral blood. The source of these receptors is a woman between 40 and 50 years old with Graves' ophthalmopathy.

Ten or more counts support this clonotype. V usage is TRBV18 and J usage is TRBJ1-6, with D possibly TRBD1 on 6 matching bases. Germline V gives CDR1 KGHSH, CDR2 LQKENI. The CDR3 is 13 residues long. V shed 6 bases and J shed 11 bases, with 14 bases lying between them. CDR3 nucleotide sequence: TGTGCCAGCTCGGATACAGGGAGAGCACCCCTCCACTTT. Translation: CASSDTGRAPLHF.

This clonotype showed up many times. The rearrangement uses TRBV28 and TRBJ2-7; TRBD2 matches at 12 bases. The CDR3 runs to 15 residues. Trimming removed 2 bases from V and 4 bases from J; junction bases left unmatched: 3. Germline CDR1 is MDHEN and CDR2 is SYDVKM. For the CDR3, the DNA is TGTGCCAGCAGTTTAGGGGGACTAGCGGGTTACGAGCAGTACTTC. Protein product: CASSLGGLAGYEQYF.

CDR3 bases: TGCGCCAGCAGCGAAAGTTCTAGGACAGGGAACACTGAAGCTTTCTTT. Translating it yields CASSESSRTGNTEAFF. J is TRBJ1-1 and V is TRBV4-1; 7 bases align to TRBD1. CDR1 and CDR2 (germline): MGHRA, YSYEKL. This CDR3 contains 16 residues. V lost 5 bases and J lost 1; bases outside the gene matches: 10.

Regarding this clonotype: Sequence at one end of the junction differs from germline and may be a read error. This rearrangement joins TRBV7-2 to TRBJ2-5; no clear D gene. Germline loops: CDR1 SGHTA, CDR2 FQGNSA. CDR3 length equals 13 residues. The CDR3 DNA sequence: TGTGCCTGCAGCCGCAATCGCCGGGAGACCCAGTACTTC. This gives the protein CACSRNRRETQYF.